This T cell receptor beta chain was documented in a study of blood T cell repertoires in COVID-19. Trimming left V 7 bases short and J 8 bases short, with 25 bases between. The germline CDR1 and CDR2 sequences are KGHDR and SFDVKD. CDR3 size: 16 residues. Measured with immunoSEQ multiplex PCR; TCRdb has only the in-frame clones, and not every one. The sample records fewer than 250,000 clones, 84% being singletons. The sequencing sample was made of peripheral blood. The chain uses TRBV24-1 and TRBJ1-2; the D gene is possibly TRBD1 (6 bases). The clonotype originates from a man over 45 with acute or convalescent COVID-19. As DNA, the CDR3 is TGTGCCACCAGCCCAGAGGGTGGCAGGGGTAAGGGAGGCTACACCTTC. Encoded protein: CATSPEGGRGKGGYTF.